What follows describes a single T cell receptor beta chain. Its antigen is unknown. An end of the junction differs from the germline gene, which may be a read error. 5'RACE template switching generated TCR cDNA, adding a universal primer site and UMIs. TCRdb itself ran the 5' RACE reads through MiXCR, one entry per CDR3 protein. The table has nearly 70,000 distinct CDR3 sequences, about 6.5% seen once. The sample belongs to a study of T cells after yellow fever vaccination. Overall study: For low cell numbers, libraries were made with SMART-Seq v4 Ultra Low Input. The study, taken as a whole, reports: Primary-vaccination clones mostly resurfaced post-booster (under 98% CD4, around 88% CD8).

The CDR3 has 16 residues. Germline V lookup: CDR1 MGHRA, CDR2 YSYEKL. The sequencing used CD8+ T cells sorted from PBMCs, collected more than 40 days after the first yellow fever vaccination. This clonotype originated in a man aged 18 to 30 who received the YFV17D yellow fever vaccine. The V call is TRBV4-1, the J call TRBJ2-2; tentative D call: TRBD1 (6 bases). The CDR3 loop is CASNQQGVGNTGELFF. The CDR3 region has the DNA TGCGCCAGCAACCAACAGGGAGTCGGGAACACCGGGGAGCTGTTTTTT.